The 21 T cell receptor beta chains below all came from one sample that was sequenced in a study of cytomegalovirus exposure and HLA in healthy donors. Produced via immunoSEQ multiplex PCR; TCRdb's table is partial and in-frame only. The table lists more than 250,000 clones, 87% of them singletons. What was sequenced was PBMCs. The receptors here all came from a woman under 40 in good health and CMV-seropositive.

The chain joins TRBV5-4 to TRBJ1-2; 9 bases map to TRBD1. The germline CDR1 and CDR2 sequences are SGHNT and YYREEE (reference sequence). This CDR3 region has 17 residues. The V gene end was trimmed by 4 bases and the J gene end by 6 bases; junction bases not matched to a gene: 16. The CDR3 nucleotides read TGTGCCAGCAGCGAACTAAAACTACAGGGGGCATTCGATGGCTACACCTTC. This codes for CASSELKLQGAFDGYTF. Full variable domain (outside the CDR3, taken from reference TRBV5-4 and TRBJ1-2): ETGVTQSPTHLIKTRGQQVTLRCSSQSGHNTVSWYQQALGQGPQFIFQYYREEENGRGNFPPRFSGLQFPNYSSELNVNALELDDSALYLCASSELKLQGAFDGYTFGSGTRLTVV.

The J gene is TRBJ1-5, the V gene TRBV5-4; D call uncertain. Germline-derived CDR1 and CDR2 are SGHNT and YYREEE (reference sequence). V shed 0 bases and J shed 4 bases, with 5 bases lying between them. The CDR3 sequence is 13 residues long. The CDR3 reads CASSLGENQPQHF. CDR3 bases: TGTGCCAGCAGCTTGGGCGAAAATCAGCCCCAGCATTTT.

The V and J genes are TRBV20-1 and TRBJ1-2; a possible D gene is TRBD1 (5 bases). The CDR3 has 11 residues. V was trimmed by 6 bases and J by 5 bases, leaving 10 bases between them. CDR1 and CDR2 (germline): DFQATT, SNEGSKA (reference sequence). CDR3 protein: CSATGLYGYTF. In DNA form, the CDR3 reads TGCAGTGCAACAGGTCTTTATGGCTACACCTTC.

The DNA of the CDR3 is TGTGCCAGCAGTGATAGGAATCAGCCCCAGCATTTT. The encoded protein is CASSDRNQPQHF. The chain carries TRBV25-1 and TRBJ1-5; no reliable D call. The V and J ends lost 3 bases and 4 bases respectively, with 4 bases between them. CDR3 length equals 12 residues. Looked up from germline, CDR1 is MGHDK and CDR2 is SYGVNS.

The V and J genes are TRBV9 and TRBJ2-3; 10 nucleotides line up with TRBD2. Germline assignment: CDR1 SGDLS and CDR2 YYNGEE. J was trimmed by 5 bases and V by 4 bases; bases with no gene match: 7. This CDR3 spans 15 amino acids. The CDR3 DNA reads TGTGCCAGCAGCCCCAGCGGGAGGGCCGTAGATACGCAGTATTTT. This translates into CASSPSGRAVDTQYF. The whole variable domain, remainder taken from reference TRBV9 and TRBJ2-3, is DSGVTQTPKHLITATGQRVTLRCSPRSGDLSVYWYQQSLDQGLQFLIQYYNGEERAKGNILERFSAQQFPDLHSELNLSSLELGDSALYFCASSPSGRAVDTQYFGPGTRLTVL.

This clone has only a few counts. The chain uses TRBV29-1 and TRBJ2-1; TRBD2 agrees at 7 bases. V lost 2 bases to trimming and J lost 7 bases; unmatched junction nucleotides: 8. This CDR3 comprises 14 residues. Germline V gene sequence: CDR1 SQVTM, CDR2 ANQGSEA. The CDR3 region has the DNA TGCAGCGTTGAAACTCCGACTAGCTCGAATGAGCAGTTCTTC. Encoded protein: CSVETPTSSNEQFF.

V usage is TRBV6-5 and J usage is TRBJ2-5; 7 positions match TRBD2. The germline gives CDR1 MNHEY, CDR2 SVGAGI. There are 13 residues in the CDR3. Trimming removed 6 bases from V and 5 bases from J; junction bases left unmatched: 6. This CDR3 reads CASRRLALETQYF. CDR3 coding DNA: TGTGCCAGCAGAAGACTAGCTCTGGAGACCCAGTACTTC.

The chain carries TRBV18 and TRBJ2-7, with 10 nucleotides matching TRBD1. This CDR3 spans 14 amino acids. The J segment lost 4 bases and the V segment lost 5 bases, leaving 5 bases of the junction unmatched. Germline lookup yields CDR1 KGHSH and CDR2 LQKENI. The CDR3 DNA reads TGTGCCAGCTCAGCGACAGGGGGCGAGTACGAGCAGTACTTC. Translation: CASSATGGEYEQYF. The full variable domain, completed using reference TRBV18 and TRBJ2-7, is NAGVMQNPRHLVRRRGQEARLRCSPMKGHSHVYWYRQLPEEGLKFMVYLQKENIIDESGMPKERFSAEFPKEGPSILRIQQVVRGDSAAYFCASSATGGEYEQYFGPGTRLTVT.

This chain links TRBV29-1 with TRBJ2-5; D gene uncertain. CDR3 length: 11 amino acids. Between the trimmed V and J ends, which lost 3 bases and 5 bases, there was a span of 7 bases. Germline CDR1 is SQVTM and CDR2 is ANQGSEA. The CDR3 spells CSVEFGETQYF. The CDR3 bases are TGCAGCGTTGAGTTTGGGGAGACCCAGTACTTC.

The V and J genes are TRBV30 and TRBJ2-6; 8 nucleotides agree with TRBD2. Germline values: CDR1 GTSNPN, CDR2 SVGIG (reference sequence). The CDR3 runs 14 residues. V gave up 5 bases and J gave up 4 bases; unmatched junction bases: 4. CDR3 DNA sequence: TGTGCCTGGGGCGGGGGGCAAGGGGCCAACGTCCTGACTTTC. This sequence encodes CAWGGGQGANVLTF. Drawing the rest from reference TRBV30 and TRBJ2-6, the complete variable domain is SQTIHQWPATLVQPVGSPLSLECTVEGTSNPNLYWYRQAAGRGLQLLFYSVGIGQISSEVPQNLSASRPQDRQFILSSKKLLLSDSGFYLCAWGGGQGANVLTFGAGSRLTVL.

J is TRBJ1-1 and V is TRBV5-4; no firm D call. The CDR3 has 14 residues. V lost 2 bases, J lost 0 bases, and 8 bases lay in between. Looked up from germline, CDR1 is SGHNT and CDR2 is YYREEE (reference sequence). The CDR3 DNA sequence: TGTGCCAGCAGCTTCGGCCAGGTGAACACTGAAGCTTTCTTT. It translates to CASSFGQVNTEAFF.

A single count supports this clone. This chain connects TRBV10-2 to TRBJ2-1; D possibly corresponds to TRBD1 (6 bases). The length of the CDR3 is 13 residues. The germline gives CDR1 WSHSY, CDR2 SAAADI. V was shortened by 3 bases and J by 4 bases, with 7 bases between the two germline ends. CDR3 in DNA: TGCGCCAGCAGTGAACAGGGATACAATGAGCAGTTCTTC. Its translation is CASSEQGYNEQFF.

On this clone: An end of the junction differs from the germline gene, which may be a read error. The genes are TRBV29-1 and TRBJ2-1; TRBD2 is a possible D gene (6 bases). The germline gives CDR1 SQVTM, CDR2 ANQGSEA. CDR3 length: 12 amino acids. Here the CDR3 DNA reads TGTCTGGCGGGGCTCCCATCCAATGAGCAGTTCTTC. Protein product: CLAGLPSNEQFF.

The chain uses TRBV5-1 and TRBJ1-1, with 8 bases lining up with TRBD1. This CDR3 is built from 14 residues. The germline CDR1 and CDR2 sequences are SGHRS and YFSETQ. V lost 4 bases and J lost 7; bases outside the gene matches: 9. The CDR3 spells CASSIGGQGHEAFF. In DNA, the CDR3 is TGCGCCAGCAGCATCGGTGGACAGGGACATGAAGCTTTCTTT.

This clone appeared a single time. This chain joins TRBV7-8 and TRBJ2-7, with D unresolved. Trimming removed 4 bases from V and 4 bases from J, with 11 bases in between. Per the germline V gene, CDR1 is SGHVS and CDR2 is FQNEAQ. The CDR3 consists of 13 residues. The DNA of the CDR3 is TGTGCCAGCAGCTCCCTTAGCAGATACGAGCAGTACTTC. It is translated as CASSSLSRYEQYF.

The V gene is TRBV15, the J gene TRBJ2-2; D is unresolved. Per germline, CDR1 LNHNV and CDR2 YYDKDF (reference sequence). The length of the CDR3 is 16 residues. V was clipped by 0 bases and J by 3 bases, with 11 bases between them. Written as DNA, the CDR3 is TGTGCCACCAGCAGAGATGGCGGCCGTTACACCGGGGAGCTGTTTTTT. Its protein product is CATSRDGGRYTGELFF.

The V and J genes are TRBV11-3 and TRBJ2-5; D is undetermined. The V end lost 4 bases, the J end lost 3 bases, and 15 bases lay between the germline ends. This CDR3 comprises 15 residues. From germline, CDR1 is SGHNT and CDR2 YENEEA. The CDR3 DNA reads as TGTGCCAGCAGCTCAGCTCGGGCCCTGGAAGAGACCCAGTACTTC. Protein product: CASSSARALEETQYF.

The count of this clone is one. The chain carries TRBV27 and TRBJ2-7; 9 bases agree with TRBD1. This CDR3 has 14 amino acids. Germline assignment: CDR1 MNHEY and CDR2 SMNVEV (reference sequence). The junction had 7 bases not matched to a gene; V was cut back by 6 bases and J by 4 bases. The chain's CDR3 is CASRTGTGFYEQYF. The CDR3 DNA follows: TGTGCCAGCAGAACCGGGACAGGGTTTTACGAGCAGTACTTC.

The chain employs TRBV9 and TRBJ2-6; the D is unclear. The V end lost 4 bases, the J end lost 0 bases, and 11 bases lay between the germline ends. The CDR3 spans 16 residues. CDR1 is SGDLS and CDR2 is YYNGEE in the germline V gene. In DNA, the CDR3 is TGTGCCAGCAGCCTAATCGCAAGCTCTGGGGCCAACGTCCTGACTTTC. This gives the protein CASSLIASSGANVLTF.

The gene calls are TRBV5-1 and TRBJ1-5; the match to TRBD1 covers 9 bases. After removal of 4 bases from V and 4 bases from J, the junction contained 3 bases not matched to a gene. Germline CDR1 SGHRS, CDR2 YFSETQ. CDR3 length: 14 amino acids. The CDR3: CASSLDRGNQPQHF. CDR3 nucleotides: TGCGCCAGCAGCCTGGACAGGGGAAATCAGCCCCAGCATTTT.

CDR3 protein: CASSPRPGAPSGNTIYF. CDR3 nucleotide sequence: TGTGCCAGCTCACCAAGGCCAGGGGCCCCCTCTGGAAACACCATATATTTT. This chain links TRBV18 with TRBJ1-3, with D maybe TRBD1 (6 bases). V was shortened by 2 bases and J by 0 bases, with 14 bases between the two germline ends. The CDR3 runs 17 residues. Germline V gene lookup returns CDR1 KGHSH and CDR2 LQKENI. Full variable domain (remainder filled in from reference TRBV18 and TRBJ1-3): NAGVMQNPRHLVRRRGQEARLRCSPMKGHSHVYWYRQLPEEGLKFMVYLQKENIIDESGMPKERFSAEFPKEGPSILRIQQVVRGDSAAYFCASSPRPGAPSGNTIYFGEGSWLTVV.